This T cell receptor (beta chain) was recorded in a study of blood T cell repertoires in COVID-19. This clone has a single count. This table comes from immunoSEQ multiplex PCR, and its TCRdb copy is limited to in-frame clones, with some not included. The data contain roughly 200,000 clones, about 89% of them seen just once; the ten biggest clones take up approximately 6.7%. The TCR sequence derives from a man aged 35 to 55 with acute or convalescent COVID-19. Sequencing was performed on peripheral blood.

CDR3 nucleotide sequence: TGTGCCAGCAGGAACCGGGACAGGGGCTTCAATGGCTACACCTTC. This encodes CASRNRDRGFNGYTF. This chain connects TRBV6-5 to TRBJ1-2; 10 bases are a match to TRBD1. With V trimmed by 6 bases and J by 6 bases, 10 bases remained unmatched. This CDR3 has 15 amino acids. Germline CDR1 MNHEY, CDR2 SVGAGI.